This entry lists 24 T cell receptor beta chains sequenced from one sample in a study of T cell clones after liver transplantation. Profiling relied on immunoSEQ multiplex PCR, and the TCRdb table lists in-frame clones only, not all of them. The sample lists roughly 73,000 clones; 80% were seen once. The input for sequencing was CD4+ T cells from blood, taken before liver transplant. The source of these receptors is a human donor who received a liver transplant.

J is TRBJ2-1 and V is TRBV5-8; D tentatively reads TRBD1 or TRBD2 (6 bases each). There are 16 residues in the CDR3. The V and J ends lost 1 base and 2 bases respectively, with 13 bases between them. Germline-derived CDR1 and CDR2 are SGHTS and YDEGEE. This CDR3 is CASSLYRGATYNEQFF. The CDR3 region has the DNA TGTGCCAGCAGCTTGTATAGGGGGGCGACCTACAATGAGCAGTTCTTC.

The CDR3 sequence: CASSPDRGGVEEAFF. The DNA for the CDR3 is TGTGCCAGCAGCCCGGACAGGGGAGGTGTCGAAGAAGCTTTCTTT. The chain has TRBV5-8 and TRBJ1-1; the match to TRBD1 covers 9 bases. V shed 4 bases and J 8 bases; nucleotides not matched to a gene: 12. CDR1 and CDR2 (germline): SGHTS, YDEGEE. This CDR3 has 15 residues.

The chain recombines TRBV7-9 with TRBJ2-5; D remains unclear. Germline CDR1 reads SEHNR; CDR2 reads FQNEAQ (reference sequence). The germline V and J ends were trimmed by 5 bases and 2 bases, with 12 bases remaining between them. This CDR3 is built from 14 residues. The CDR3 loop is CASSARASQETQYF. In DNA, the CDR3 is TGTGCCAGCAGCGCCCGAGCGAGTCAAGAGACCCAGTACTTC.

The chain has TRBV27 and TRBJ2-1; the D gene could be TRBD1 or TRBD2 (5 bases each). Per the germline V gene, CDR1 is MNHEY and CDR2 is SMNVEV (reference sequence). This CDR3 is 16 amino acids long. V gave up 4 bases and J gave up 1 base, with 14 bases separating them. The CDR3 coding sequence is TGTGCCAGCAGTTCCTTCCTTGGGGGATCCTACAATGAGCAGTTCTTC. It yields the protein CASSSFLGGSYNEQFF.

The rearrangement links TRBV7-2 to TRBJ2-2; 8 nucleotides align to TRBD2. Germline trimming cut 5 bases from V and 6 bases from J; bases unmatched to any gene: 5. The CDR3 runs 14 residues. CDR1 is SGHTA, CDR2 FQGNSA, per germline. CDR3 nucleotide sequence: TGTGCCAGCAGCAAGACTAGCGCGGCCGGGGAGCTGTTTTTT. It yields the protein CASSKTSAAGELFF.

This clone appeared once. J is TRBJ2-3 and V is TRBV6-5; 8 bases line up with TRBD2. Germline CDR1 is MNHEY and CDR2 is SVGAGI. The ends lost 5 bases at V and 1 base at J; junction bases unmatched: 5. This CDR3 comprises 15 residues. The CDR3 sequence: CASSQLAVRTDTQYF. DNA for the CDR3: TGTGCCAGCAGTCAACTAGCGGTCCGCACAGATACGCAGTATTTT.

The chain uses TRBV7-6 and TRBJ2-1; D could derive from TRBD1 or TRBD2 (7 bases each). Germline loops: CDR1 SGHVS, CDR2 FNYEAQ. The CDR3 spans 15 residues. Deletions cut 7 bases from V and 4 bases from J, with 17 bases between. CDR3 bases: TGTGCCAGCACCAGGGGGGGGGTGCGATACAATGAGCAGTTCTTC. This encodes CASTRGGVRYNEQFF.

V is TRBV19 and J is TRBJ1-5; unclear D gene. This CDR3 has 14 residues. The V end was cut by 7 bases, the J end by 5 bases, with 15 bases between. Germline V gene data show CDR1 as LNHDA and CDR2 as SQIVND (reference sequence). CDR3: CASNILDGYQPQHF. DNA for the CDR3: TGTGCCAGTAATATCTTGGACGGTTATCAGCCCCAGCATTTT.

In this sample, this clone turned up a few times. The genes are TRBV7-9 and TRBJ1-1; 9 positions match TRBD1. The CDR3 runs to 14 residues. Trimming removed 5 bases from V and 9 bases from J; junction bases left unmatched: 10. Germline V gene lookup returns CDR1 SEHNR and CDR2 FQNEAQ (reference sequence). For the CDR3, the DNA is TGTGCCAGCAGCCGTGTCCCGGGACAGGGCAAAGCTTTCTTT. This encodes CASSRVPGQGKAFF.

The chain couples TRBV30 to TRBJ1-5; D unresolved. Trimming stripped 2 bases from V and 5 bases from J, with 10 bases between. The germline CDR1 and CDR2 sequences are GTSNPN and SVGIG (reference sequence). The CDR3 runs to 13 residues. The DNA for the CDR3 is TGTGCCTGGAGTATCGGGGTTCATCAGCCCCAGCATTTT. This translates into CAWSIGVHQPQHF.

The gene calls are TRBV11-1 and TRBJ2-5; 7 bases line up with TRBD2. Germline CDR1 is SGHAT and CDR2 is FQDESV (reference sequence). The CDR3 has 13 amino acids. After removal of 10 bases from V and 5 bases from J, the junction contained 10 bases not matched to a gene. The CDR3 sequence is CATRGGSVETQYF. The CDR3 region has the DNA TGTGCCACTCGGGGCGGGAGCGTTGAGACCCAGTACTTC.

V gene TRBV5-1 combines with J gene TRBJ1-1, with TRBD1 as a possible D gene (5 bases). V lost 1 base and J 1 base, leaving 14 bases between the germline ends. The CDR3 sequence is 16 residues long. The V gene's germline CDR1 is SGHRS and CDR2 YFSETQ. CDR3 bases: TGCGCCAGCAGCTTGCTGATCGGGGGAGGGAACACTGAAGCTTTCTTT. It encodes CASSLLIGGGNTEAFF.

This sequence joins TRBV5-1 and TRBJ2-2; 15 bases are a match to TRBD2. Per germline, CDR1 SGHRS and CDR2 YFSETQ. The CDR3 length is 18 residues. J gave up 6 bases and V 4 bases, and 10 bases lay outside the gene matches. Here the CDR3 reads CASSLGLAGGPAAGELFF. CDR3 sequence (DNA): TGCGCCAGCAGCCTTGGACTAGCGGGAGGGCCAGCCGCCGGGGAGCTGTTTTTT.

CDR3 region: CASSPILAASTDTQYF. The CDR3 region has the DNA TGTGCCAGCAGCCCGATCTTAGCGGCTAGCACAGATACGCAGTATTTT. The chain recombines TRBV5-4 with TRBJ2-3; possible D gene TRBD2, 6 bases. The V end lost 4 bases, the J end lost 0 bases, and 15 bases lay between the germline ends. The CDR3 spans 16 residues. CDR1 is SGHNT, CDR2 YYREEE, per germline (reference sequence).

V usage is TRBV10-2 and J usage is TRBJ2-7, with D perhaps given as TRBD1 or TRBD2 (5 bases each). Germline-derived CDR1 and CDR2 are WSHSY and SAAADI. This CDR3 comprises 13 residues. Trimming took off 6 bases at V and 2 bases at J, with 11 bases between the two ends. Here the CDR3 reads CASSPGRAYEQYF. The CDR3 nucleotides read TGCGCCAGCAGCCCGGGACGGGCCTACGAGCAGTACTTC.

This clone has a handful of counts. The genes are TRBV6-6 and TRBJ2-1; D not resolved. The CDR3 covers 12 residues. Germline lookup yields CDR1 MNHNY and CDR2 SVGAGI (reference sequence). The V end was cut by 6 bases, the J end by 10 bases, with 13 bases between. CDR3 in amino acids: CASSTSSEEQFF. The DNA of the CDR3 is TGTGCCAGCAGCACTTCTAGTGAAGAGCAGTTCTTC.

This chain joins TRBV29-1 and TRBJ1-2; D gene unclear. This CDR3 comprises 15 residues. Germline CDR1 and CDR2: SQVTM and ANQGSEA. Trimming took off 2 bases at V and 0 bases at J, with 13 bases between the two ends. The CDR3 loop reads CSVEKGISANYGYTF. In DNA form, the CDR3 reads TGCAGCGTTGAAAAGGGAATCTCAGCTAACTATGGCTACACCTTC.

In its sample, this clone was seen once. The chain uses TRBV14 and TRBJ2-2; TRBD2 is a possible D gene (5 bases). The germline gives CDR1 SGHDN, CDR2 FVKESK. V lost 2 bases and J lost 0, with 7 bases in between. The CDR3 has 15 amino acids. In DNA, the CDR3 is TGTGCCAGCAGCCAACAGCGGCCGAACACCGGGGAGCTGTTTTTT. This translates into CASSQQRPNTGELFF.

This clone was seen once. The chain carries TRBV6-5 and TRBJ1-5; D remains ambiguous. Per the germline V gene, CDR1 is MNHEY and CDR2 is SVGAGI. V lost 5 bases and J lost 4, with 12 bases in between. The CDR3 consists of 14 residues. The CDR3 region has the DNA TGTGCCAGCAGTCGGACGCATAAAAATCAGCCCCAGCATTTT. Translated, it gives CASSRTHKNQPQHF.

This sequence joins TRBV28 and TRBJ2-7; 9 bases fit TRBD1. The CDR3 sequence is 15 residues long. The germline V gene has CDR1 MDHEN and CDR2 SYDVKM. With 11 bases clipped from V and 7 bases from J, the junction kept 18 bases outside the gene matches. This CDR3 reads CASKPGDRVLEEQYF. In DNA, the CDR3 is TGTGCCTCGAAACCGGGGGACAGGGTCCTTGAAGAGCAGTACTTC.

J is TRBJ1-2 and V is TRBV5-1; D may be TRBD1 (6 bases). Germline loops: CDR1 SGHRS, CDR2 YFSETQ. Between the trimmed V and J ends, which lost 0 bases and 6 bases, there was a span of 9 bases. The CDR3 consists of 13 residues. The CDR3 protein is CASSLEGGHGYTF. For the CDR3, the DNA is TGCGCCAGCAGCTTGGAAGGGGGGCATGGCTACACCTTC.

This chain joins TRBV2 and TRBJ2-1, with D perhaps being TRBD1 or TRBD2 (7 bases each). This CDR3 region has 14 residues. In germline, CDR1 is SNHLY, CDR2 FYNNEI. The V and J ends lost 6 bases and 6 bases respectively, with 15 bases between them. CDR3 bases: TGTGCCAGCAGAGACGACAGGGAGGGCAATGAGCAGTTCTTC. It translates to CASRDDREGNEQFF.

The chain links TRBV2 to TRBJ1-5, with a tentative D call TRBD1 (5 bases). Germline-derived CDR1 and CDR2 are SNHLY and FYNNEI. Trimming stripped 5 bases from V and 3 bases from J, with 11 bases between. The CDR3 has 14 residues. CDR3 sequence: CASSQGMYNQPQHF. The DNA for the CDR3 is TGTGCCAGCAGTCAGGGCATGTACAATCAGCCCCAGCATTTT.

V and J are TRBV18 and TRBJ1-1; D unclear. The germline CDR1 and CDR2 sequences are KGHSH and LQKENI. With 3 bases removed from V and 1 base from J, the gap between germline ends came to 9 bases. This CDR3 has 14 amino acids. The CDR3 is CASSPAAKNTEAFF. The CDR3 region has the DNA TGTGCCAGCTCACCGGCCGCTAAGAACACTGAAGCTTTCTTT.